The next 14 T cell receptor beta chains were all read from a single sample in a study of T cell repertoires in cytomegalovirus infection. A single record per CDR3 protein comes from TCRdb applying MiXCR to the reads. The sample carries about 140,000 distinct CDR3 sequences, 5.5% to 8% recorded once. Sequencing was done on a sample of PBMCs. These TCRs come from a human donor in good health (CMV status not recorded). Some clones in this sample may be carry-over from other donors' samples.

There are many counts of this clonotype. V is TRBV4-2 and J is TRBJ2-7; TRBD1 might be the D (6 bases). From germline, CDR1 is LGHNA and CDR2 YNFKEQ. Trimming left V 3 bases short and J 0 bases short, with 18 bases between. CDR3 length: 17 amino acids. The CDR3 loop is CASSQASGTGFSYEQYF. CDR3 coding DNA: TGTGCCAGCAGCCAGGCTTCCGGTACAGGGTTCTCCTACGAGCAGTACTTC.

This clonotype was seen many times. The V call is TRBV7-2, the J call TRBJ2-3, with TRBD1 matching over 8 bases. The CDR3 spans 15 residues. The V gene's germline CDR1 is SGHTA and CDR2 FQGNSA. The V gene end was trimmed by 3 bases and the J gene end by 4 bases; junction bases not matched to a gene: 6. The CDR3 bases are TGTGCCAGCAGCTTGACAGGGGAGAGCGCAGATACGCAGTATTTT. Its protein product is CASSLTGESADTQYF.

This sequence joins TRBV2 and TRBJ2-7, with D uncertain. The V and J ends lost 6 bases and 6 bases respectively, with 15 bases between them. Germline values: CDR1 SNHLY, CDR2 FYNNEI. The CDR3 sequence is 13 residues long. CDR3: CASSQPSRGEQYF. The CDR3 nucleotides are TGTGCCAGCAGCCAGCCCTCTAGAGGCGAGCAGTACTTC.

At least ten counts were recorded for this clonotype. V is TRBV7-2 and J is TRBJ1-5, with a weak D call TRBD1 (6 bases). The germline V gene encodes CDR1 SGHTA and CDR2 FQGNSA. Trimming cost V 3 bases and J 7 bases, with 13 bases left between them. The CDR3 runs 14 residues. The CDR3 loop is CASSFVGRGQPQHF. CDR3 in DNA: TGTGCCAGCAGCTTTGTAGGCAGGGGCCAGCCCCAGCATTTT.

This clonotype came up many times. The gene calls are TRBV19 and TRBJ2-1; D perhaps matches TRBD2 (6 bases). Germline V gene lookup returns CDR1 LNHDA and CDR2 SQIVND (reference sequence). V lost 2 bases, J lost 5 bases, and 16 bases lay in between. CDR3 length equals 16 residues. The CDR3 sequence: CASSIRPRAGHNEQFF. The CDR3 DNA reads TGTGCCAGTAGTATACGGCCAAGGGCGGGGCACAATGAGCAGTTCTTC.

At least ten counts were recorded for this clonotype. The chain combines TRBV29-1 with TRBJ1-2; 8 bases match TRBD1. Trimming at V came to 7 bases and at J to 7 bases, leaving 5 bases not matched to a gene. The CDR3 extends over 11 amino acids. From germline, CDR1 is SQVTM and CDR2 ANQGSEA. CDR3: CSAWTGSGYTF. CDR3 nucleotide sequence: TGCAGCGCCTGGACAGGGAGTGGCTACACCTTC.

This clonotype was counted between two and nine times. CDR3 protein: CASSISGLVYGYTF. Written as DNA, the CDR3 is TGTGCCAGTAGTATCTCAGGGCTTGTGTATGGCTACACCTTC. V usage is TRBV19 and J usage is TRBJ1-2; D possibly corresponds to TRBD1 (5 bases). V was trimmed by 3 bases and J by 5 bases, leaving 13 bases between them. CDR1 is LNHDA, CDR2 SQIVND, per germline (reference sequence). This CDR3 is built from 14 residues.

This clonotype was seen at least ten times. V gene TRBV28 combines with J gene TRBJ1-2; D is possibly TRBD1 (6 bases). V shed 6 bases and J shed 8 bases, with 16 bases lying between them. CDR1 and CDR2 (germline): MDHEN, SYDVKM. This CDR3 is 13 amino acids long. DNA of the CDR3: TGTGCCAGCAGCCCATACAGGGTTTGGGGCTACACCTTC. It translates to CASSPYRVWGYTF.

This clonotype was detected many times. V and J are TRBV7-2 and TRBJ2-1; maybe TRBD2 (7 bases). Germline CDR1 is SGHTA and CDR2 is FQGNSA. The V and J ends lost 5 bases and 1 base respectively, with 18 bases between them. The CDR3 loop spans 17 amino acids. The CDR3 loop reads CASSPIGGRGSYNEQFF. In DNA form, the CDR3 reads TGTGCCAGCAGCCCCATCGGGGGGCGGGGATCCTACAATGAGCAGTTCTTC.

Ten or more counts support this clonotype. The chain couples TRBV9 to TRBJ1-2; possible D gene TRBD1, 6 bases. Germline values: CDR1 SGDLS, CDR2 YYNGEE. CDR3 length: 15 amino acids. V lost 0 bases to trimming and J lost 3 bases, with 12 bases between them. The CDR3 protein is CASSVERTAHYGYTF. The DNA of the CDR3 is TGTGCCAGCAGCGTAGAGAGGACAGCACACTATGGCTACACCTTC.

The table lists this clonotype with many counts. This chain connects TRBV24-1 to TRBJ2-1, with 8 bases fitting TRBD2. Germline assignment: CDR1 KGHDR and CDR2 SFDVKD. V shed 3 bases, J shed 6 bases, and the junction held 6 bases outside the gene matches. The CDR3 sequence is 15 residues long. CDR3 loop: CATSDPTSGRNEQFF. The CDR3 region has the DNA TGTGCCACCAGTGATCCAACTAGCGGTCGCAATGAGCAGTTCTTC.

This clonotype was seen ten or more times. The CDR3 DNA follows: TGTGCCAGCAGTTCACCCGGGACAGGGGTTACCGGGGAGCTGTTTTTT. As protein: CASSSPGTGVTGELFF. V usage is TRBV7-2 and J usage is TRBJ2-2, with 10 bases lining up with TRBD1. The CDR3 is made up of 16 amino acids. V was pared by 6 bases and J by 5 bases, with 9 bases of the junction left unmatched. Germline values: CDR1 SGHTA, CDR2 FQGNSA.

V is TRBV5-1 and J is TRBJ2-5; the match to TRBD2 covers 10 bases. Germline V gene lookup returns CDR1 SGHRS and CDR2 YFSETQ. The CDR3 is 15 amino acids. V trimming: 2 bases; J trimming: 5 bases; junction bases outside the gene matches: 6. The CDR3 here is CASSLGLAEGETQYF. The CDR3 nucleotides are TGCGCCAGCAGCTTAGGACTAGCGGAGGGCGAGACCCAGTACTTC.

Ten or more counts support this clonotype. This chain uses TRBV7-8 with TRBJ2-6; D gene ambiguous. This CDR3 comprises 16 residues. V lost 1 base to trimming and J lost 4 bases, with 11 bases between them. Germline-derived CDR1 and CDR2 are SGHVS and FQNEAQ. CDR3 sequence: CASSLVWWNGANVLTF. CDR3 DNA: TGTGCCAGCAGCTTAGTTTGGTGGAACGGGGCCAACGTCCTGACTTTC. The variable domain in full, with the rest retrieved from reference TRBV7-8 and TRBJ2-6, is GAGVSQSPRYKVAKRGQDVALRCDPISGHVSLFWYQQALGQGPEFLTYFQNEAQLDKSGLPSDRFFAERPEGSVSTLKIQRTQQEDSAVYLCASSLVWWNGANVLTFGAGSRLTVL.